Listed below are T cell receptor beta chains from one sample, sequenced in a study of early stage breast cancer tumors. Profiled with immunoSEQ multiplex PCR; TCRdb holds only in-frame clones, not every one. The table shows tens of thousands of clones, with around 78% occurring only once. Sequenced sample: blood. All receptors derive from a person in their 40s with breast cancer. Each CDR3 is given with its conserved first and last residue. D genes are given only for firm matches. Where a row states a size, it is once, few, many or the class of an expanded clone; other rows omit it.

J: TRBJ2-1
size: -
length: 15
V: TRBV9
D: TRBD2
CDR3: CASSVGLADYNEQFF
DNA: TGTGCCAGCAGCGTAGGGCTAGCGGATTACAATGAGCAGTTCTTC

J: TRBJ2-7
size: -
length: 15
V: TRBV7-9
D: TRBD2
CDR3: CASSLGGTSGYEQYF
DNA: TGTGCCAGCAGCTTAGGCGGGACTAGCGGCTACGAGCAGTACTTC

J: TRBJ2-1
size: -
length: 15
V: TRBV11-3
D: -
CDR3: CASSLEQFAYNEQFF
DNA: TGTGCCAGCAGCTTAGAGCAGTTTGCCTACAATGAGCAGTTCTTC

J: TRBJ2-1
size: -
length: 18
V: TRBV11-3
D: TRBD2
CDR3: CASSLLAGAGTSYNEQFF
DNA: TGTGCCAGCAGCTTACTAGCGGGAGCAGGAACCTCCTACAATGAGCAGTTCTTC

J: TRBJ2-5
size: -
length: 14
V: TRBV25-1
D: -
CDR3: CASLDIRGQETQYF
DNA: TGTGCCAGCCTCGACATCAGGGGTCAAGAGACCCAGTACTTC

J: TRBJ1-1
size: -
length: 12
V: TRBV4-1
D: TRBD1
CDR3: CASSGAQGSAFF
DNA: TGCGCCAGCAGCGGTGCACAGGGGTCGGCTTTCTTT

J: TRBJ2-7
size: -
length: 14
V: TRBV7-8
D: TRBD2
CDR3: CASSPTSGSGEQYF
DNA: TGTGCCAGCAGCCCCACTAGCGGGAGTGGCGAGCAGTACTTC

J: TRBJ2-2
size: -
length: 18
V: TRBV9
D: -
CDR3: CASSARDWTGRGLGELFF
DNA: TGTGCCAGCAGCGCTCGAGACTGGACAGGGCGGGGGCTCGGGGAGCTGTTTTTT

J: TRBJ2-1
size: -
length: 12
V: TRBV5-1
D: -
CDR3: CASSFASNEQFF
DNA: TGCGCCAGCAGCTTCGCGAGTAATGAGCAGTTCTTC

J: TRBJ2-7
size: -
length: 12
V: TRBV5-6
D: -
CDR3: CASSLQEVEQYF
DNA: TGTGCCAGCAGCTTGCAAGAGGTGGAGCAGTACTTC

J: TRBJ2-2
size: -
length: 12
V: TRBV10-3
D: -
CDR3: CAISENTGELFF
DNA: TGTGCCATCAGCGAGAACACCGGGGAGCTGTTTTTT

J: TRBJ2-7
size: once
length: 15
V: TRBV5-1
D: -
CDR3: CASSFRLGTGYEQYF
DNA: TGCGCCAGCAGCTTTCGGTTGGGGACTGGCTACGAGCAGTACTTC

J: TRBJ2-7
size: -
length: 14
V: TRBV6-1
D: TRBD1
CDR3: CASSEMTGAYEQYF
DNA: TGTGCCAGCAGTGAAATGACAGGGGCCTACGAGCAGTACTTC

J: TRBJ2-2
size: -
length: 15
V: TRBV13
D: TRBD2
CDR3: CASSSSGSGTGELFF
DNA: TGTGCCAGCAGCTCCAGCGGGAGTGGCACCGGGGAGCTGTTTTTT

J: TRBJ1-4
size: few
length: 14
V: TRBV30
D: -
CDR3: CAWSGGGTNEKLFF
DNA: TGTGCCTGGTCCGGTGGGGGGACTAATGAAAAACTGTTTTTT

J: TRBJ2-2
size: -
length: 12
V: TRBV2
D: -
CDR3: CASSEEIGELFF
DNA: TGTGCCAGCAGTGAAGAGATCGGGGAGCTGTTTTTT

J: TRBJ2-7
size: -
length: 15
V: TRBV5-1
D: -
CDR3: CASSSRRAKQYEQYF
DNA: TGCGCCAGCAGCTCTCGGAGAGCCAAACAATACGAGCAGTACTTC

J: TRBJ2-2
size: -
length: 12
V: TRBV6-5
D: -
CDR3: CASSSPGGELFF
DNA: TGTGCCAGCAGTTCCCCCGGTGGGGAGCTGTTTTTT

J: TRBJ2-3
size: -
length: 15
V: TRBV7-2
D: TRBD1
CDR3: CASSLQTGFIDTQYF
DNA: TGTGCCAGCAGCTTACAGACAGGGTTTATCGATACGCAGTATTTT

J: TRBJ2-5
size: once
length: 14
V: TRBV29-1
D: -
CDR3: CSVPPGPDGETQYF
DNA: TGCAGCGTTCCTCCGGGGCCCGACGGGGAGACCCAGTACTTC

J: TRBJ2-3
size: -
length: 16
V: TRBV7-8
D: TRBD2
CDR3: CASSFRREVRTDTQYF
DNA: TGTGCCAGCAGCTTTCGGCGGGAGGTACGGACAGATACGCAGTATTTT

J: TRBJ2-5
size: -
length: 14
V: TRBV5-6
D: -
CDR3: CASTLTGMSETQYF
DNA: TGTGCCAGCACCCTGACTGGGATGTCAGAGACCCAGTACTTC

J: TRBJ2-3
size: -
length: 13
V: TRBV7-9
D: -
CDR3: CASSLLPADTQYF
DNA: TGTGCCAGCAGCCTACTCCCGGCAGATACGCAGTATTTT

J: TRBJ1-1
size: -
length: 13
V: TRBV27
D: -
CDR3: CASSFRLNTEAFF
DNA: TGTGCCAGCAGTTTCCGACTCAACACTGAAGCTTTCTTT

J: TRBJ1-1
size: -
length: 13
V: TRBV5-3
D: -
CDR3: CASSLDGTREAFF
DNA: TGTGCCAGCAGTTTGGACGGGACACGTGAAGCTTTCTTT

J: TRBJ2-5
size: -
length: 16
V: TRBV29-1
D: TRBD2
CDR3: CSVGRGSGSFGETQYF
DNA: TGCAGCGTTGGGAGGGGTAGCGGGAGCTTTGGAGAGACCCAGTACTTC

J: TRBJ2-7
size: -
length: 15
V: TRBV19
D: TRBD1
CDR3: CASSIVQGAAYEQYF
DNA: TGTGCCAGTAGTATAGTCCAGGGGGCAGCCTACGAGCAGTACTTC

J: TRBJ2-6
size: -
length: 19
V: TRBV7-9
D: -
CDR3: CASSLRGQVRLSGANVLTF
DNA: TGTGCCAGCAGCTTAAGAGGGCAGGTGAGACTCTCTGGGGCCAACGTCCTGACTTTC

J: TRBJ2-3
size: once
length: 14
V: TRBV7-3
D: -
CDR3: CASSLGGATDTQYF
DNA: TGTGCCAGCAGCTTAGGCGGGGCCACAGATACGCAGTATTTT

J: TRBJ2-2
size: -
length: 14
V: TRBV18
D: -
CDR3: CASSPPMNTGELFF
DNA: TGTGCCAGCTCACCCCCCATGAACACCGGGGAGCTGTTTTTT

J: TRBJ2-1
size: -
length: 16
V: TRBV2
D: -
CDR3: CASSRLVSNSYNEQFF
DNA: TGTGCCAGCAGTCGCCTGGTGTCGAACTCCTACAATGAGCAGTTCTTC

J: TRBJ2-3
size: -
length: 16
V: TRBV10-3
D: -
CDR3: CAISEIRASPPDTQYF
DNA: TGTGCCATCAGTGAGATCCGGGCGTCCCCTCCAGATACGCAGTATTTT

J: TRBJ2-5
size: -
length: 12
V: TRBV5-1
D: -
CDR3: CASSATGETQYF
DNA: TGCGCCAGCAGCGCAACAGGAGAGACCCAGTACTTC

J: TRBJ2-7
size: -
length: 16
V: TRBV7-9
D: -
CDR3: CASSSVGVRASYEQYF
DNA: TGTGCCAGCAGCTCGGTCGGGGTCAGGGCCTCCTACGAGCAGTACTTC

J: TRBJ2-7
size: -
length: 13
V: TRBV7-6
D: -
CDR3: CASSLNRAYEQYF
DNA: TGTGCCAGCAGCTTAAATCGCGCGTACGAGCAGTACTTC

J: TRBJ2-5
size: -
length: 10
V: TRBV20-1
D: -
CDR3: CSAEEETQYF
DNA: TGCAGTGCTGAAGAAGAGACCCAGTACTTC

J: TRBJ2-7
size: -
length: 15
V: TRBV18
D: TRBD1
CDR3: CASSPGTGGAYEQYF
DNA: TGTGCCAGCTCACCGGGGACAGGGGGAGCCTACGAGCAGTACTTC

J: TRBJ1-6
size: -
length: 12
V: TRBV7-9
D: TRBD1
CDR3: CASSIQGVPLHF
DNA: TGTGCCAGCAGCATTCAGGGGGTCCCCCTCCACTTT

J: TRBJ1-2
size: -
length: 14
V: TRBV7-9
D: TRBD1
CDR3: CASSPGTGRGGYTF
DNA: TGTGCCAGCAGCCCAGGGACAGGGCGAGGCGGCTACACCTTC

J: TRBJ2-1
size: -
length: 16
V: TRBV4-1
D: TRBD2
CDR3: CASSQVQGGRYNEQFF
DNA: TGCGCCAGCAGCCAAGTTCAGGGAGGGCGGTACAATGAGCAGTTCTTC

J: TRBJ2-5
size: -
length: 15
V: TRBV2
D: TRBD2
CDR3: CASTRGAGDAETQYF
DNA: TGTGCCAGCACCAGAGGAGCGGGAGATGCGGAGACCCAGTACTTC

J: TRBJ2-3
size: few
length: 10
V: TRBV20-1
D: -
CDR3: CSAGPNTQYF
DNA: TGCAGTGCTGGCCCCAATACGCAGTATTTT

J: TRBJ1-2
size: few
length: 11
V: TRBV19
D: -
CDR3: CASSLWATYTF
DNA: TGTGCCAGTAGTTTATGGGCCACCTACACCTTC

J: TRBJ1-1
size: -
length: 13
V: TRBV19
D: -
CDR3: CASSNALNTEAFF
DNA: TGTGCCAGTAGTAACGCACTGAACACTGAAGCTTTCTTT

J: TRBJ2-2
size: -
length: 15
V: TRBV5-4
D: TRBD2
CDR3: CASSPGGSHTGELFF
DNA: TGTGCCAGCAGCCCGGGAGGGAGTCACACCGGGGAGCTGTTTTTT

J: TRBJ2-3
size: once
length: 17
V: TRBV14
D: -
CDR3: CASSLGPWGRPTDTQYF
DNA: TGTGCCAGCAGCCTGGGACCCTGGGGCAGACCCACAGATACGCAGTATTTT

J: TRBJ1-2
size: -
length: 17
V: TRBV11-2
D: TRBD1
CDR3: CASSRRQGDLANYGYTF
DNA: TGTGCCAGCAGCCGAAGACAGGGGGACCTAGCTAACTATGGCTACACCTTC

J: TRBJ2-7
size: -
length: 13
V: TRBV6-5
D: -
CDR3: CASSSLGGYEQYF
DNA: TGTGCCAGCAGTTCTCTAGGAGGTTACGAGCAGTACTTC

J: TRBJ2-3
size: -
length: 12
V: TRBV9
D: -
CDR3: CASSTNTDTQYF
DNA: TGTGCCAGCAGCACAAACACAGATACGCAGTATTTT

J: TRBJ2-3
size: -
length: 15
V: TRBV10-3
D: -
CDR3: CAISEAGQIGDTQYF
DNA: TGTGCCATCAGTGAGGCGGGACAAATAGGAGATACGCAGTATTTT

J: TRBJ2-3
size: once
length: 16
V: TRBV27
D: TRBD2
CDR3: CASSPLLAGYTDTQYF
DNA: TGTGCCAGCAGTCCATTACTAGCGGGGTACACAGATACGCAGTATTTT

J: TRBJ2-3
size: -
length: 14
V: TRBV6-6
D: -
CDR3: CASSYLYIADTQYF
DNA: TGTGCCAGCAGTTACCTTTACATCGCAGATACGCAGTATTTT

J: TRBJ2-7
size: -
length: 17
V: TRBV29-1
D: TRBD1
CDR3: CSVEDRSGTGLSYEQYF
DNA: TGCAGCGTTGAAGATCGAAGTGGGACAGGGTTATCCTACGAGCAGTACTTC

J: TRBJ1-2
size: -
length: 15
V: TRBV5-1
D: TRBD1
CDR3: CASSLGRGRAYGYTF
DNA: TGCGCCAGCAGCTTGGGGAGGGGGCGAGCCTATGGCTACACCTTC

J: TRBJ2-1
size: -
length: 14
V: TRBV4-1
D: TRBD2
CDR3: CASSQGGWTGEQFF
DNA: TGCGCCAGCAGCCAGGGAGGGTGGACTGGAGAGCAGTTCTTC